This T cell receptor (beta chain) was obtained from a study of blood T cells in healthy people across ages. Points on this clonotype: Its antigen is currently unknown.

Trimming cost V 5 bases and J 0 bases, with 13 bases left between them. The CDR3 extends over 15 amino acids. Overall study findings and caveats: More naive CD4+ cells and higher diversity marked long-lived donors relative to aged donors. The recorded TCR beta diversity per million T cells decreased in a roughly linear manner with age.

A second about 6 to 12 cycle PCR used barcoded and J-beta primers. Each cDNA molecule, via a template-switch adaptor with 12 random nucleotides, was tagged. A minimum of 3 million CDR3-containing paired-end reads was obtained for each sample. Each CDR3 protein is one row after TCRdb ran MiXCR on the 5' RACE reads. The profile shows roughly 1,800,000 distinct CDR3 sequences, about 49% of them singletons. The TCR was taken from a woman between 40 and 50 years old in good health. The sample consisted of blood. The genes are TRBV12-3 or TRBV12-4 and TRBJ1-2, with no clear D. For the CDR3, the DNA is TGTGCCAGCAGTCACGACTCAAGAGCTAACTATGGCTACACCTTC. Its protein product is CASSHDSRANYGYTF.